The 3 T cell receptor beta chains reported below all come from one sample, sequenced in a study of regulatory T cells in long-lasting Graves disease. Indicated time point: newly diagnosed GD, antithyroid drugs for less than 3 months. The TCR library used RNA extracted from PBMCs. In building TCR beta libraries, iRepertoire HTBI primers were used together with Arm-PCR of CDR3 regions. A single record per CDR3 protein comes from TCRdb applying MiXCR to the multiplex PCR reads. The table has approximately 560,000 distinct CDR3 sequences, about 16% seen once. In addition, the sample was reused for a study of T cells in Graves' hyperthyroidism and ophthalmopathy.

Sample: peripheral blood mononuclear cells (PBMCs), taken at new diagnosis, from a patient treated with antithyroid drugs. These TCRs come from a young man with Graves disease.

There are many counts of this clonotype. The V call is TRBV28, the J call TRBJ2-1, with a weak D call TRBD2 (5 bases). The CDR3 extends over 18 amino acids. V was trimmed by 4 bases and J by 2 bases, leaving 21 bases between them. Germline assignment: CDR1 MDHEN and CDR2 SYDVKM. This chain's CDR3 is CASSSAGLWNSTYNEQFF. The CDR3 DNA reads TGTGCCAGCAGTTCCGCCGGACTCTGGAACAGCACCTACAATGAGCAGTTCTTC.

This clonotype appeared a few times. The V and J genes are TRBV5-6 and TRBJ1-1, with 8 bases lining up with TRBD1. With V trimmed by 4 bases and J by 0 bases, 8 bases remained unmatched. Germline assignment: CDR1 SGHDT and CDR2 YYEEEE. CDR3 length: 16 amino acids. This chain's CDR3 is CASSPIDRGLNTEAFF. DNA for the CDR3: TGTGCCAGCAGCCCGATTGACAGGGGCTTGAACACTGAAGCTTTCTTT.

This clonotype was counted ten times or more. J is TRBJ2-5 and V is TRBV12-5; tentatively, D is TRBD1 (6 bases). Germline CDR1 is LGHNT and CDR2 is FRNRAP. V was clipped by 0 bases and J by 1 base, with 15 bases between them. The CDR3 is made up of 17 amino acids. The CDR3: CASGLVQGGLLQETQYF. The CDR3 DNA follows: TGTGCTAGTGGTTTGGTACAGGGCGGGCTCCTCCAAGAGACCCAGTACTTC.